A selection of T cell receptor beta chains follows, all from one sample in a study of T cells after yellow fever vaccination. TCRdb re-called the 5' RACE reads with MiXCR, one entry per CDR3 protein. The repertoire has hundreds of thousands of distinct CDR3 sequences, 17% of them found once; the top ten carry about 18%. Specimen: PBMCs, collected more than 4 days after the first yellow fever vaccination. The source of these receptors is a man aged 18 to 35 who received the YFV17D yellow fever vaccine. Each CDR3 is given with its conserved first and last residue. The order of the fields is J gene, D gene, V gene, clone size, CDR3 protein, CDR3 DNA. A D gene is named only where the DNA matches it firmly. Size tells how often a clone was seen (once, few, many) or the class of an expanded clone, and some rows leave it out.

>TRBJ2-5|TRBD1|TRBV4-2|NA
CASSQIDRVNQETQYF
TGTGCCAGCAGCCAAATCGACAGGGTGAACCAAGAGACCCAGTACTTC
>TRBJ2-1|TRBD2|TRBV7-2|few
CASITAGGRYNEQFF
TGTGCCAGCATCACAGCGGGGGGGCGTTACAATGAGCAGTTCTTC
>TRBJ2-4|TRBD2|TRBV18|few
CASSPTGGDLAKNIQYF
TGTGCCAGCTCACCTACCGGGGGGGATTTAGCCAAAAACATTCAGTACTTC
>TRBJ1-4|NA|TRBV7-2|NA
CASSPRGGLEKLLF
TGTGCCAGCAGCCCCCGAGGGGGGCTGGAAAAACTGCTTTTT
>TRBJ1-2|TRBD1|TRBV9|NA
CASSGGQGALYGYTF
TGTGCCAGCAGCGGAGGGCAGGGGGCCCTATATGGCTACACCTTC
>TRBJ1-2|NA|TRBV5-1|few
CASSLNWGHNFNYGYTF
TGCGCCAGCAGCTTGAACTGGGGACACAACTTTAACTATGGCTACACCTTC
>TRBJ2-2|NA|TRBV24-1|NA
CATSVPSRDTGELFF
TGTGCCACCAGTGTTCCTAGCCGCGACACCGGGGAGCTGTTTTTT
>TRBJ2-5|NA|TRBV7-6|NA
CASSLGGGSLETQYF
TGTGCCAGCAGCTTAGGTGGCGGCTCGCTAGAGACCCAGTACTTC
>TRBJ2-1|NA|TRBV7-6|NA
CASSLALKLHEQFF
TGTGCCAGCAGCTTAGCGCTGAAGTTGCATGAGCAGTTCTTC
>TRBJ1-4|TRBD1|TRBV7-2|once
CASSRGQDEKLFF
TGTGCCAGCAGCCGAGGACAGGACGAAAAACTGTTTTTT
>TRBJ1-2|NA|TRBV7-3|NA
CASSLSGGSGDGYTF
TGTGCCAGCAGCTTATCAGGCGGGTCGGGGGATGGCTACACCTTC
>TRBJ2-5|TRBD2|TRBV12-5|NA
CASAPSGGLGETQYF
TGTGCTAGTGCCCCCAGCGGGGGGCTGGGAGAGACCCAGTACTTC
>TRBJ2-1|TRBD2|TRBV6-2/TRBV6-3|NA
CASSYIASGGPPTYNEQFF
TGTGCCAGCAGTTATATTGCTAGCGGGGGGCCACCAACCTACAATGAGCAGTTCTTC
>TRBJ2-1|NA|TRBV9|few
CASSWSPSLGNEQFF
TGTGCCAGCAGCTGGTCTCCCTCTCTGGGCAATGAGCAGTTCTTC
>TRBJ2-7|TRBD2|TRBV10-2|NA
CASSDPGGAPYEQYF
TGCGCCAGCAGTGATCCGGGGGGTGCCCCCTACGAGCAGTACTTC
>TRBJ1-5|TRBD1|TRBV5-1|few
CASSPGTGAQPQHF
TGCGCCAGCAGCCCCGGGACAGGGGCTCAGCCCCAGCATTTT
>TRBJ2-2|NA|TRBV11-2|NA
CASSLDQGGSVNTGELFF
TGTGCCAGCAGCTTAGATCAGGGGGGGTCCGTGAACACCGGGGAGCTGTTTTTT
>TRBJ2-3|TRBD2|TRBV15|NA
CATSSRLAADTQYF
TGTGCCACCAGCAGTCGACTAGCGGCAGATACGCAGTATTTT
>TRBJ2-1|NA|TRBV20-1|NA
CSARNLGGIYNEQFF
TGCAGTGCTAGAAACCTTGGGGGAATATACAATGAGCAGTTCTTC
>TRBJ1-1|NA|TRBV5-1|NA
CASSFEPGNTEAFF
TGCGCCAGCAGCTTTGAACCGGGGAACACTGAAGCTTTCTTT
>TRBJ1-2|TRBD1|TRBV7-2|NA
CASRQTGDSIDYTF
TGTGCCAGCAGACAAACAGGGGATTCTATTGACTACACCTTC
>TRBJ2-3|NA|TRBV7-9|once
CDSSLDSDTQYF
TGTGACAGCAGCCTAGACTCAGATACGCAGTATTTT
>TRBJ1-5|TRBD1|TRBV18|few
CASSPTAGSPGQYNQPQHF
TGTGCCAGCTCACCGACCGCAGGATCCCCGGGACAGTACAATCAGCCCCAGCATTTT
>TRBJ1-1|NA|TRBV29-1|NA
CSVEVGLGTEAFF
TGCAGCGTTGAAGTAGGCTTGGGCACTGAAGCTTTCTTT
>TRBJ1-2|TRBD1|TRBV29-1|NA
CSVAASTGKDGYTF
TGCAGCGTTGCCGCATCGACAGGGAAAGATGGCTACACCTTC
>TRBJ2-1|TRBD2|TRBV7-3|few
CASSPSWGGDEQFF
TGTGCCAGCAGTCCCTCATGGGGGGGAGATGAGCAGTTCTTC
>TRBJ2-1|NA|TRBV5-1|NA
CASSLTTVGYNEQFF
TGCGCCAGCAGCTTGACCACAGTGGGGTACAATGAGCAGTTCTTC
>TRBJ2-2|NA|TRBV20-1|NA
CSALTGGELFF
TGCAGTGCTTTGACGGGCGGGGAGCTGTTTTTT
>TRBJ1-5|TRBD1|TRBV18|many
CASSRQGGNQPQHF
TGTGCCAGCTCACGACAGGGGGGAAATCAGCCCCAGCATTTT
>TRBJ2-7|NA|TRBV18|many
CASSPSSYEQYF
TGTGCCAGCAGCCCCAGCTCCTACGAGCAGTACTTC
>TRBJ1-1|NA|TRBV6-1|few
CASSEGTLEAFF
TGTGCCAGCAGTGAGGGGACCCTTGAAGCTTTCTTT